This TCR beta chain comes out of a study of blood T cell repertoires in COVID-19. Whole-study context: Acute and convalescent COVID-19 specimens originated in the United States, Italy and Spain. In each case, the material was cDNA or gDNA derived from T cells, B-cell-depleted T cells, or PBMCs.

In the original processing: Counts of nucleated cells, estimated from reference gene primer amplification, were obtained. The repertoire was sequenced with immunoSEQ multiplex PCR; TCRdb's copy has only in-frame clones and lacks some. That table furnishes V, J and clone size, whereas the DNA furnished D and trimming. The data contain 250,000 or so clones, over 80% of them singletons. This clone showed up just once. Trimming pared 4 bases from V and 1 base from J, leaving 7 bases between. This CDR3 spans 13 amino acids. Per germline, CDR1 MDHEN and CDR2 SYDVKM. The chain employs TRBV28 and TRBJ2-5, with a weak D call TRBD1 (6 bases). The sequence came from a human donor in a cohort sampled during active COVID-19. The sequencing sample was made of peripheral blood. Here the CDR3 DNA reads TGTGCCAGCAGTTCAGGGGCCCAAGAGACCCAGTACTTC. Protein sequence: CASSSGAQETQYF.